These 24 T cell receptor beta chains were sequenced from one sample in a study of human T cells and chemical hapten exposure. One entry per CDR3 protein results from TCRdb running MiXCR on the RACE reads. Of about 70,000 distinct CDR3 sequences listed, 5.5% to 7.5% are singletons. Time point in this sample: healthy volunteer bleed at 6 weeks. The authors extracted total RNA from unfractionated whole blood. The material sequenced was whole blood. These receptors came from a female donor in good health. Some clones in this sample may be carry-over from other donors' samples.

This clonotype turned up a few times. The chain combines TRBV28 with TRBJ1-6, with 11 positions matching TRBD1. V trimming: 4 bases; J trimming: 8 bases; junction bases outside the gene matches: 1. The length of the CDR3 is 14 residues. The germline CDR1 and CDR2 sequences are MDHEN and SYDVKM. The CDR3 sequence: CASSSGQGDSPLHF. CDR3 DNA sequence: TGTGCCAGCAGTTCGGGACAGGGGGATTCACCCCTCCACTTT.

V is TRBV28 and J is TRBJ2-7; 12 positions match TRBD2. With 4 bases clipped from V and 1 base from J, the junction kept 5 bases outside the gene matches. The CDR3 is 16 amino acids. Germline V gene sequence: CDR1 MDHEN, CDR2 SYDVKM. The CDR3 DNA is TGTGCCAGCAGTTCCCTAGGACTAGCGGGGTCCTACGAGCAGTACTTC. Translation gives CASSSLGLAGSYEQYF. Full variable domain (missing parts from reference TRBV28 and TRBJ2-7): DVKVTQSSRYLVKRTGEKVFLECVQDMDHENMFWYRQDPGLGLRLIYFSYDVKMKEKGDIPEGYSVSREKKERFSLILESASTNQTSMYLCASSSLGLAGSYEQYFGPGTRLTVT.

This clonotype was observed many times. A read error may produce the germline difference seen at one junction end. The CDR3 reads CASSSNDLGTGRF. CDR3 nucleotide sequence: TGTGCCAGCAGTTCCAATGACCTCGGGACGGGTAGATTT. The gene calls are TRBV6-6 and TRBJ2-3, with D perhaps matching TRBD1 or TRBD2 (5 bases each). CDR1 and CDR2 from the germline V gene are MNHNY and SVGAGI (reference sequence). The CDR3 loop spans 13 amino acids.

The chain recombines TRBV20-1 with TRBJ2-1, with D perhaps being TRBD1 or TRBD2 (6 bases each). With 6 bases removed from V and 10 bases from J, the gap between germline ends came to 16 bases. Germline V CDR1 and CDR2: DFQATT, SNEGSKA (reference sequence). The CDR3 runs 12 residues. The CDR3 nucleotides read TGCAGTGCAAGGAGGGGGGCAGGGGAGCAGTTCTTC. Amino acid sequence: CSARRGAGEQFF.

This clonotype appeared a few times. The chain joins TRBV5-6 to TRBJ2-7; TRBD1 is a possible D gene (5 bases). There are 14 residues in the CDR3. In germline, CDR1 is SGHDT, CDR2 YYEEEE. Trimming pared 0 bases from V and 3 bases from J, leaving 10 bases between. CDR3 amino acids: CASSLGGSDYEQYF. In DNA form, the CDR3 reads TGTGCCAGCAGCTTGGGGGGCTCGGACTACGAGCAGTACTTC.

This clonotype has ten or more counts. The J gene is TRBJ1-6, the V gene TRBV7-2; D unresolved. The CDR3 is made up of 12 amino acids. The germline V and J ends were trimmed by 3 bases and 10 bases, with 7 bases remaining between them. The germline V gene encodes CDR1 SGHTA and CDR2 FQGNSA. The CDR3 loop is CASSLWQSPLHF. The CDR3 DNA reads TGTGCCAGCAGCTTGTGGCAATCACCCCTCCACTTT. Filled out from reference TRBV7-2 and TRBJ1-6, the complete variable domain reads GAGVSQSPSNKVTEKGKDVELRCDPISGHTALYWYRQSLGQGLEFLIYFQGNSAPDKSGLPSDRFSAERTGGSVSTLTIQRTQQEDSAVYLCASSLWQSPLHFGNGTRLTVT.

This clonotype has at least ten counts. The chain recombines TRBV7-2 with TRBJ2-3; maybe TRBD2 (5 bases). Trimming took 5 bases from V and 4 from J, leaving 13 bases between them. The length of the CDR3 is 14 residues. Per the germline V gene, CDR1 is SGHTA and CDR2 is FQGNSA. The CDR3 region has the DNA TGTGCCAGCAGCCCTGGACTCCCCCCAGATACGCAGTATTTT. It is translated as CASSPGLPPDTQYF.

This clonotype turned up a few times. The V and J genes are TRBV20-1 and TRBJ2-2; D is tentatively TRBD1 or TRBD2 (5 bases each). Germline values: CDR1 DFQATT, CDR2 SNEGSKA (reference sequence). There are 15 residues in the CDR3. V lost 1 base to trimming and J lost 4 bases, with 13 bases between them. CDR3 in amino acids: CSARVRGTLTGELFF. DNA of the CDR3: TGCAGTGCTAGAGTACGTGGGACGCTCACCGGGGAGCTGTTTTTT.

There are a few counts of this clonotype. This chain connects TRBV28 to TRBJ2-4; TRBD2 agrees at 7 bases. CDR3 size: 18 residues. The J segment lost 7 bases and the V segment lost 4 bases, leaving 19 bases of the junction unmatched. Germline CDR1 is MDHEN and CDR2 is SYDVKM. The CDR3 DNA reads TGTGCCAGCAGTTCCCTGGTGGTTCTAGCGGTACCAGGTAACATTCAGTACTTC. Its protein is CASSSLVVLAVPGNIQYF.

The sample holds many counts of this clonotype. The J gene is TRBJ1-6, the V gene TRBV2; weak D call: TRBD1 (6 bases). CDR3 length: 15 residues. V lost 6 bases to trimming and J lost 5 bases, with 14 bases between them. Germline CDR1 reads SNHLY; CDR2 reads FYNNEI. The CDR3 region has the DNA TGTGCCAGCAGCAGGGGATCAGGAGATAATTCACCCCTCCACTTT. This translates into CASSRGSGDNSPLHF.

This clonotype occurred many times. The chain joins TRBV7-3 to TRBJ2-6, with a possible D match to TRBD1 (5 bases). The length of the CDR3 is 15 residues. The germline CDR1 and CDR2 sequences are SGHTA and FQGTGA. Trimming left V 5 bases short and J 2 bases short, with 10 bases between. Written as DNA, the CDR3 is TGTGCCAGCAGCCTCTTAGGGGCTGGGGCCAACGTCCTGACTTTC. Its translation: CASSLLGAGANVLTF.

Ten or more counts support this clonotype. The chain carries TRBV4-1 and TRBJ1-4; no reliable D call. The germline V and J ends were trimmed by 11 bases and 7 bases, with 11 bases remaining between them. CDR3 size: 11 residues. Per germline, CDR1 MGHRA and CDR2 YSYEKL. This CDR3 is CAERGCEKLFF. CDR3 DNA sequence: TGCGCCGAGAGAGGGTGTGAAAAACTGTTTTTT.

This clonotype was observed many times. The chain employs TRBV5-1 and TRBJ2-3; TRBD2 agrees at 9 bases. V gave up 0 bases and J gave up 2 bases; unmatched junction bases: 1. The CDR3 is made up of 15 amino acids. Germline values: CDR1 SGHRS, CDR2 YFSETQ. The CDR3 here is CASSLASGTTDTQYF. In nucleotides, the CDR3 is TGCGCCAGCAGCTTGGCTAGCGGGACCACAGATACGCAGTATTTT.

Many counts were recorded for this clonotype. This sequence joins TRBV2 and TRBJ1-1, with D perhaps TRBD1 (5 bases). The CDR3 contains 13 residues. V was pared by 4 bases and J by 5 bases, with 11 bases between. The germline CDR1 and CDR2 sequences are SNHLY and FYNNEI. CDR3 loop: CASSGPGGTEAFF. The CDR3 DNA sequence: TGTGCCAGCAGTGGACCCGGGGGAACTGAAGCTTTCTTT.

The chain employs TRBV24-1 and TRBJ2-6; a possible D gene is TRBD1 (5 bases). Per the germline V gene, CDR1 is KGHDR and CDR2 is SFDVKD. The CDR3 is made up of 16 amino acids. V shed 5 bases and J shed 0 bases, with 10 bases lying between them. The CDR3 DNA sequence: TGTGCCACCAGTGCAGGGTTTTACTCTGGGGCCAACGTCCTGACTTTC. It encodes CATSAGFYSGANVLTF.

There are a few counts of this clonotype. This rearrangement joins TRBV2 to TRBJ1-6; 8 bases are shared with TRBD1. The CDR3 is made up of 15 amino acids. Germline trimming cut 5 bases from V and 7 bases from J; bases unmatched to any gene: 7. The germline CDR1 and CDR2 sequences are SNHLY and FYNNEI. The CDR3 loop reads CASSSRDRKNSPLHF. CDR3 coding DNA: TGTGCCAGCAGTTCCCGGGACAGGAAAAATTCACCCCTCCACTTT. The full variable domain, with the rest looked up from reference TRBV2 and TRBJ1-6, is EPEVTQTPSHQVTQMGQEVILRCVPISNHLYFYWYRQILGQKVEFLVSFYNNEISEKSEIFDDQFSVERPDGSNFTLKIRSTKLEDSAMYFCASSSRDRKNSPLHFGNGTRLTVT.

There are many counts of this clonotype. The V and J genes are TRBV11-1 and TRBJ2-3, with TRBD2 matching 8 bases. Germline CDR1 and CDR2: SGHAT and FQDESV (reference sequence). This CDR3 spans 16 amino acids. J lost 2 bases, V lost 5 bases, and 9 bases had no gene match. The CDR3 reads CASSTGTSLPTDTQYF. CDR3 DNA sequence: TGTGCCAGCAGCACCGGGACTAGTCTCCCCACAGATACGCAGTATTTT.

This clonotype was detected ten times or more. V and J are TRBV28 and TRBJ2-7; D is unresolved. This CDR3 has 12 residues. The germline CDR1 and CDR2 sequences are MDHEN and SYDVKM. V dropped 6 bases and J dropped 6 bases, with 12 bases sitting between them. CDR3 coding DNA: TGTGCCAGCAGCTTGGTTGGTACCGAGCAGTACTTC. As protein: CASSLVGTEQYF.

This rearrangement joins TRBV15 to TRBJ2-1; 12 nucleotides line up with TRBD2. CDR3 length: 15 amino acids. CDR1 LNHNV and CDR2 YYDKDF come from the germline V gene (reference sequence). The V and J ends lost 1 base and 9 bases, in that order; junction bases with no gene match: 4. CDR3 bases: TGTGCCACCAGCAGAGGGGCTAGCGGGAGGGGTGAGCAGTTCTTC. It specifies CATSRGASGRGEQFF.

The chain employs TRBV28 and TRBJ2-3, with D maybe TRBD2 (5 bases). CDR1 MDHEN and CDR2 SYDVKM come from the germline V gene. The CDR3 sequence is 16 residues long. V lost 0 bases and J 4 bases, leaving 14 bases between the germline ends. The CDR3 DNA sequence: TGTGCCAGCAGTTTATGGGTTCGGGGTAAGGCAGATACGCAGTATTTT. Translated: CASSLWVRGKADTQYF. The full variable domain, completed using reference TRBV28 and TRBJ2-3, is DVKVTQSSRYLVKRTGEKVFLECVQDMDHENMFWYRQDPGLGLRLIYFSYDVKMKEKGDIPEGYSVSREKKERFSLILESASTNQTSMYLCASSLWVRGKADTQYFGPGTRLTVL.

This clonotype was found many times. The CDR3 DNA follows: TGTGCCAGCAGCCGGAGGACTAGCGGCGTAGGGGAGCAGTACTTC. It translates to CASSRRTSGVGEQYF. The V and J genes are TRBV6-5 and TRBJ2-7, with 10 bases aligning to TRBD2. V shed 6 bases and J 7 bases; nucleotides not matched to a gene: 12. The CDR3 covers 15 residues. The V gene's germline CDR1 is MNHEY and CDR2 SVGAGI.

The sample holds many counts of this clonotype. The chain links TRBV5-4 to TRBJ2-5; D gene ambiguous. The V gene's germline CDR1 is SGHNT and CDR2 YYREEE (reference sequence). This CDR3 spans 12 amino acids. V lost 1 base and J 4 bases, leaving 5 bases between the germline ends. The DNA for the CDR3 is TGTGCCAGCAGCTTGCCCTCAGAGACCCAGTACTTC. It codes for CASSLPSETQYF.

This clonotype was detected ten times or more. This chain links TRBV27 with TRBJ2-7; TRBD1 might be the D (6 bases). Per germline, CDR1 MNHEY and CDR2 SMNVEV (reference sequence). This CDR3 is built from 16 residues. The ends were cut back, 5 bases at V and 4 bases at J, with 21 bases in the middle. CDR3 bases: TGTGCCAGCAGTCCTACTCCAGGGGTATTGGTGTACGAGCAGTACTTC. Its translation: CASSPTPGVLVYEQYF.

This clonotype was detected many times. V and J are TRBV29-1 and TRBJ1-2; D not resolved. The germline gives CDR1 SQVTM, CDR2 ANQGSEA. Trimming took off 0 bases at V and 4 bases at J, with 9 bases between the two ends. This CDR3 spans 13 amino acids. CDR3: CSVEEDTIYGYTF. Written as DNA, the CDR3 is TGCAGCGTTGAAGAAGACACGATCTATGGCTACACCTTC.